This TCR beta chain was captured by sequencing in a study of molecular identifiers for immune sequencing clone quantification. Findings and caveats of the study: Spiked Jurkat TCR RNA equivalent to one cell reportedly surfaced among approximately 990,000 naive cells.

This CDR3 region has 13 residues. The ends were cut back, 0 bases at V and 4 bases at J, with 7 bases in the middle. CDR1 LGHNA and CDR2 YSLEER come from the germline V gene. This clonotype has a count of ten or more. As yet, its antigen is unknown. Bulk TCR libraries were made with methods that had been previously described and with listed TCR primers. TCRdb analysed the PCR reads with MiXCR anew, one entry per CDR3 protein. Of about 500,000 distinct CDR3 sequences in the sample, about 20% were seen once. The chain joins TRBV4-3 to TRBJ2-7, with D possibly TRBD2 on 5 matching bases. This clonotype originated in a human donor in good health. Some libraries in this study had Jurkat cell RNA spiked in. The sample taken for sequencing was naive CD8+ T cells from blood, with Jurkat cell RNA spiked in. Specified subset: FACS-sorted CD8+CD4-CCR7+CD45RA+ naive T cells. Here the CDR3 DNA reads TGCGCCAGCAGCCAAGAGGCGGGTTACGAGCAGTACTTC. It yields the protein CASSQEAGYEQYF.